This TCR beta chain originates from a study of technical replicates of blood from a handful of donors. Repertoires were generated with immunoSEQ multiplex PCR, while TCRdb's copy carries only in-frame clones and drops some. The sample has over 85,000 clones; about 96% are singletons. Germline CDR1 is SGHDN and CDR2 is FVKESK. The CDR3 length is 14 residues. V lost 4 bases to trimming and J lost 4 bases, with 11 bases between them. Sequences were obtained from T cells isolated from PBMCs. The J gene is TRBJ1-5, the V gene TRBV14, with D perhaps matching TRBD1 (6 bases). The receptor was isolated from a human donor in good health. The chain's CDR3 is CASSPTGYNQPQHF. For the CDR3, the DNA is TGTGCCAGCAGCCCGACAGGTTATAATCAGCCCCAGCATTTT.